This is a list of T cell receptor beta chains from one sample in a study of T-cell memory formation after mild COVID-19. One entry per CDR3 protein results from TCRdb running MiXCR on the 5' RACE reads. The table shows under 250,000 distinct CDR3 sequences, with just over 15% occurring only once. Sequenced: PBMCs or a T cell subset sorted from them (not recorded which). The receptors were gathered from an adult woman who had mild COVID-19 (a few samples of this study predate the infection). Cell type and time point are not known. Each CDR3 is given with its conserved first and last residue. Fields, in order: J gene, V gene, CDR3 protein.

TRBJ2-7	TRBV15	CATSRNSRRLNSYEQYF
TRBJ1-1	TRBV18	CASSPLVTGTRATEAFF
TRBJ2-3	TRBV24-1	CATSDFRFRQGVDTDTQYF
TRBJ2-3	TRBV7-2	CASSLGTSGRGTDTQYF
TRBJ2-7	TRBV12-3/TRBV12-4	CASGKGVGYEQYF
TRBJ1-2	TRBV4-1	CASSPVGRGDYGYTF
TRBJ2-5	TRBV12-3/TRBV12-4	CASNHRGISGGQETQYF
TRBJ2-1	TRBV5-1	CASSRGAGPGDEQFF
TRBJ2-2	TRBV6-2/TRBV6-3	CAASSRNTGELFF
TRBJ1-2	TRBV12-3/TRBV12-4	CASTPGEGYGYTF
TRBJ1-1	TRBV5-1	CASSLVGGDTEAFF
TRBJ1-4	TRBV7-8	CASSPRRVYEKLFF
TRBJ2-1	TRBV5-1	CASRGGGTYNEQFF
TRBJ2-3	TRBV10-2	CASSELAVGSIDTQYF
TRBJ1-2	TRBV7-9	CASSLDTGLCTF
TRBJ2-1	TRBV18	CASSPPGGAYNEQFF
TRBJ1-1	TRBV12-3/TRBV12-4	CASSFGGSMGNGGAFF
TRBJ2-7	TRBV5-5	CASSLGQLTTYEQYF
TRBJ2-1	TRBV29-1	CSVAGGFRYNEQFF
TRBJ2-3	TRBV6-2/TRBV6-3	CASSYDGARDTQYF
TRBJ1-1	TRBV27	CASSLPGQYTEAFF
TRBJ2-3	TRBV15	CATSTQERPFYSTDTQYF
TRBJ2-2	TRBV5-1	CASSGWTVGAGELFF
TRBJ2-3	TRBV7-2	CASSSTSGRTDTQYF
TRBJ2-2	TRBV6-1	CASRGQDVTGELFF
TRBJ1-1	TRBV15	CATSREGTGGLRTEAFF
TRBJ2-6	TRBV29-1	CSVRLGLTSGANVLTF
TRBJ1-5	TRBV5-5	CASSLTGHLGDQPQHF
TRBJ1-1	TRBV3-1	CASSPTGKTEAFF
TRBJ2-1	TRBV2	CASSESQGSYNEQFF
TRBJ1-5	TRBV18	CASSPPSGVQPQHF
TRBJ2-3	TRBV4-2	CASSQGSSGGYTDTQYF
TRBJ1-1	TRBV3-1	CASSRSDSANTEAFF
TRBJ1-1	TRBV7-6	CASSLATSPANTEAFF
TRBJ1-6	TRBV11-3	CASSLTHNSPLHF
TRBJ2-3	TRBV20-1	CSARRPLSGNTDTQYF
TRBJ2-1	TRBV7-9	CASSPLAGGPNEQFF